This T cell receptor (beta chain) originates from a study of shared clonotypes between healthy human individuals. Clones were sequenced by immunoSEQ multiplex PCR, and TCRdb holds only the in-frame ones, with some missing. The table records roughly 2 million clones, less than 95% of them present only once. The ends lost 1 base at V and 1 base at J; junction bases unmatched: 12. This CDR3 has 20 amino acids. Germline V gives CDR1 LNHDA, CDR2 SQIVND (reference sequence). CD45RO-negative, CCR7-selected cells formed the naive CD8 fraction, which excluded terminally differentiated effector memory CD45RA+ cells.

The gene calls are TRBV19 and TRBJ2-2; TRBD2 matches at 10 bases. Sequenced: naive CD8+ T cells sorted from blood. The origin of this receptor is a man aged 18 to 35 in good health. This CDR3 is CASSIGLAGDSVGNTGELFF. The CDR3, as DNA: TGTGCCAGTAGTATAGGGCTAGCGGGGGACAGCGTCGGGAACACCGGGGAGCTGTTTTTT.